The count of the clone carrying this TCR beta chain is one. The data were taken from a study of blood T cell repertoires in COVID-19. Looking at the study overall: Material from acute and convalescent COVID-19 was sourced from the United States, Italy and Spain. The cDNA or gDNA used as material had been derived from T cells, B-cell-depleted T cells, or PBMCs.

As handled by the study authors: Amplification with reference gene primers provided the estimates of nucleated cell counts. The assay was immunoSEQ multiplex PCR, and TCRdb's table has in-frame clones only and misses some. That table supplies the V and J calls and clone size; D and trimming were determined from the DNA. The sample lists about 98,000 clones, 82% occurring once. The CDR3 consists of 13 residues. Trimming took 2 bases from V and 5 from J; bases not matched to a gene: 5. CDR1 and CDR2 (germline): GTSNPN, SVGIG (reference sequence). The chain has TRBV30 and TRBJ1-2; 7 nucleotides match TRBD1. This TCR was recovered from a man between 65 and 80 years old with active or convalescent COVID-19. Sample: peripheral blood. The CDR3 DNA reads TGTGCCTGGAGTCTCGGGACAGCGTATGGCTACACCTTC. This translates into CAWSLGTAYGYTF.